This T cell receptor beta chain comes out of a study of cytomegalovirus exposure and HLA in healthy donors. Regarding the study as a whole: The study labeled about 160 TCR beta chains cytomegalovirus-associated. TCR beta V- and J-gene trimming, according to a later analysis, was linked to a missense DCLRE1C variant.

About this clone: What it binds is not known.

60 Vbeta and 13 Jbeta primers were used in PCR. Source study methods: The count from a later analysis was 60 million to 85 million unique TCR beta chains, around 11 million of them shared. Profiled with immunoSEQ multiplex PCR; TCRdb holds only in-frame clones, not every one. V, J and clone size derive from that table, while D and trimming were established from the DNA sequence. The sample gives 87,000 or so clones, around 64% of which show up once; about 3.5% is in the top ten. CDR3 length equals 13 residues. V lost 1 base and J lost 9; bases outside the gene matches: 7. Germline V gene sequence: CDR1 SGHRS, CDR2 YFSETQ.

What was sequenced was PBMCs. This sequence was found in a man in his fifties or sixties in good health and CMV-seronegative. The chain uses TRBV5-1 and TRBJ2-7; TRBD2 matches at 7 bases. The CDR3 is CASSLLGLEGQYF. The CDR3 DNA reads as TGCGCCAGCAGCTTGCTCGGACTAGAAGGGCAGTACTTC.